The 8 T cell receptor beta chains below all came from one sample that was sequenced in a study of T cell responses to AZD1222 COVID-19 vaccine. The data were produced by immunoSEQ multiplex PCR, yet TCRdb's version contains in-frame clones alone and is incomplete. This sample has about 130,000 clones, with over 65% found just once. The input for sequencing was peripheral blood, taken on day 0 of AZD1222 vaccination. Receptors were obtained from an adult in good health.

The CDR3 region is CASREVSGNTIYF. As DNA, the CDR3 is TGTGCCAGCCGCGAGGTCTCTGGAAACACCATATATTTT. V is TRBV27 and J is TRBJ1-3, with no clear D. This CDR3 region has 13 residues. V was shortened by 8 bases and J by 0 bases, with 8 bases between the two germline ends. The germline CDR1 and CDR2 sequences are MNHEY and SMNVEV (reference sequence).

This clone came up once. CDR3 protein: CASSFASSVDIGYTF. In nucleotides, the CDR3 is TGTGCCAGCAGCTTTGCCTCCTCAGTGGATATTGGCTACACCTTC. This sequence joins TRBV11-1 and TRBJ1-2; D unresolved. Germline assignment: CDR1 SGHAT and CDR2 FQDESV (reference sequence). Trimming removed 3 bases from V and 7 bases from J, with 18 bases in between. The CDR3 has 15 amino acids.

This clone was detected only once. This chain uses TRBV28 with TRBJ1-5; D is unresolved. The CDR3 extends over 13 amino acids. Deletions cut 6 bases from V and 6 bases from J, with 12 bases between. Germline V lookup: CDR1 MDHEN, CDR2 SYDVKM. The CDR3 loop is CASRGRERQPQHF. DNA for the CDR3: TGTGCCAGCAGGGGTAGGGAGCGTCAGCCCCAGCATTTT.

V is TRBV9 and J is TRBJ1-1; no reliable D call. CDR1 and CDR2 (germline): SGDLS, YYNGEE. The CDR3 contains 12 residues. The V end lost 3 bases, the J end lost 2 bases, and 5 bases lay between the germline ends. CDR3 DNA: TGTGCCAGCAGCGGGTTAAACACTGAAGCTTTCTTT. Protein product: CASSGLNTEAFF.

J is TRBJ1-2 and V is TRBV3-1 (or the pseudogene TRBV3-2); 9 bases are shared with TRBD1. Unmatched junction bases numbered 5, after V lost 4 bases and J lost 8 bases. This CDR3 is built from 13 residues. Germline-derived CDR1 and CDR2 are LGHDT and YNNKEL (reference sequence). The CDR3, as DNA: TGTGCCAGCAGCCCCGGGACAGGGCGCGGCTACACCTTC. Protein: CASSPGTGRGYTF.

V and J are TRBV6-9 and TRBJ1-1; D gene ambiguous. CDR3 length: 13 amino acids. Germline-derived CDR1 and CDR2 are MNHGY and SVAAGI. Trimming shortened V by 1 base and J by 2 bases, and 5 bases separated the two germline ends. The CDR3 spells CASSYLFNTEAFF. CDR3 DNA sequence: TGTGCCAGCAGTTATTTATTTAACACTGAAGCTTTCTTT.

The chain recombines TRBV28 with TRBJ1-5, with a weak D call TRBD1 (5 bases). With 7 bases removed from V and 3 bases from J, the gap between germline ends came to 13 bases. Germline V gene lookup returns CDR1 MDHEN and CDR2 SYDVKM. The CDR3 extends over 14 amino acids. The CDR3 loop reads CASTGARDNQPQHF. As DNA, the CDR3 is TGTGCCAGCACCGGGGCTCGGGACAATCAGCCCCAGCATTTT.

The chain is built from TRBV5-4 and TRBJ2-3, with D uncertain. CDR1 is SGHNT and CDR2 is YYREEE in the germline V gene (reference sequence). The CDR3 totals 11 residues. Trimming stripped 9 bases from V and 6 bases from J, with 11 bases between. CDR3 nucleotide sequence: TGTGCCACCTCCAATCGGGATACGCAGTATTTT. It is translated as CATSNRDTQYF.